The 23 T cell receptor beta chains below all came from one sample that was sequenced in a study of regulatory T cells in long-lasting Graves disease. Combining iRepertoire HTBI primers with Arm-PCR of CDR3 regions, the authors built TCR beta libraries. Using its own MiXCR run on the multiplex PCR reads, TCRdb lists one record per CDR3 protein. The sample has roughly 500,000 distinct CDR3 sequences; roughly 13% are singletons. Specified time point: newly diagnosed GD, antithyroid drugs for less than 3 months. Making the TCR library involved RNA that had been extracted from PBMCs. Another study also made use of these data, one on T cells in Graves' hyperthyroidism and ophthalmopathy.

The source material was peripheral blood mononuclear cells (PBMCs), sampled at new diagnosis, from a patient treated with antithyroid drugs. The receptors originated from a man aged 30 to 39 with Graves disease.

With respect to this clonotype: A much larger clone differs by one base, so this may be a read error. This chain uses TRBV7-2 with TRBJ2-4; perhaps D is TRBD1 or TRBD2 (6 bases each). Trimming took off 5 bases at V and 13 bases at J, with 18 bases between the two ends. The CDR3 sequence is 13 residues long. Germline V gene sequence: CDR1 SGHTA, CDR2 FQGNSA. The CDR3 loop is CASSPGHRGEQYF. CDR3 sequence (DNA): TGTGCCAGCAGCCCGGGACACCGCGGGGAGCAGTACTTC.

This clonotype was detected many times. The chain employs TRBV3-1 and TRBJ2-3; a weak D match, TRBD2 (5 bases). V dropped 2 bases and J dropped 2 bases, with 11 bases sitting between them. Per germline, CDR1 LGHDT and CDR2 YNNKEL (reference sequence). This CDR3 contains 15 residues. The CDR3 loop is CASSQLTSSTDTQYF. The DNA of the CDR3 is TGTGCCAGCAGCCAACTTACTAGTTCCACAGATACGCAGTATTTT.

This clonotype was observed at least ten times. The chain carries TRBV24-1 and TRBJ2-5; the match to TRBD2 covers 8 bases. The V segment lost 9 bases and the J segment 1 base; nucleotides outside the gene matches: 9. The CDR3 runs 15 residues. Germline-derived CDR1 and CDR2 are KGHDR and SFDVKD. The CDR3 DNA reads TGTGCCACCTCGGGAGCGGGAGTGTCCCAAGAGACCCAGTACTTC. It yields the protein CATSGAGVSQETQYF.

Many counts were recorded for this clonotype. The rearrangement links TRBV9 to TRBJ2-7, with 11 bases identical to TRBD1. Germline values: CDR1 SGDLS, CDR2 YYNGEE. The CDR3 has 15 amino acids. V lost 3 bases, J lost 3 bases, and 5 bases stayed unmatched. The CDR3, as DNA: TGTGCCAGCAGCGCGGGGGACAGGGGGAACTACGAGCAGTACTTC. Translation: CASSAGDRGNYEQYF.

Many counts were recorded for this clonotype. The rearrangement uses TRBV5-1 and TRBJ2-2, with D uncertain. Germline V gene data show CDR1 as SGHRS and CDR2 as YFSETQ. Trimming left V 1 base short and J 4 bases short, with 8 bases between. CDR3 length equals 14 residues. CDR3 loop: CASSLTPGTGELFF. As DNA, the CDR3 is TGCGCCAGCAGCTTGACCCCGGGCACCGGGGAGCTGTTTTTT. The full variable domain, completed using reference TRBV5-1 and TRBJ2-2, is KAGVTQTPRYLIKTRGQQVTLSCSPISGHRSVSWYQQTPGQGLQFLFEYFSETQRNKGNFPGRFSGRQFSNSRSEMNVSTLELGDSALYLCASSLTPGTGELFFGEGSRLTVL.

This clonotype has ten or more counts. The chain couples TRBV12-3 or TRBV12-4 to TRBJ2-3; D is uncertain. The CDR3 loop spans 12 amino acids. Trimming removed 2 bases from V and 6 bases from J, with 6 bases in between. CDR3 amino acids: CASSLLFDTQYF. CDR3 sequence (DNA): TGTGCCAGCAGTTTACTGTTTGATACGCAGTATTTT.

This clonotype was recorded many times. V gene TRBV6-1 combines with J gene TRBJ1-1; D possibly corresponds to TRBD1 (6 bases). Germline CDR1 is MNHNS and CDR2 is SASEGT. V dropped 3 bases and J dropped 0 bases, with 14 bases sitting between them. This CDR3 contains 16 residues. CDR3 sequence (DNA): TGTGCCAGCAGTGACCCCGGACAGCCTCTGAACACTGAAGCTTTCTTT. Its protein product is CASSDPGQPLNTEAFF.

This clonotype was seen only a few times. The chain carries TRBV20-1 and TRBJ2-1; perhaps TRBD1 as D (6 bases). Germline assignment: CDR1 DFQATT and CDR2 SNEGSKA (reference sequence). The germline V and J ends were trimmed by 0 bases and 5 bases, with 17 bases remaining between them. CDR3 length: 16 residues. CDR3 sequence reads: CSARDPQGNFHNEQFF. The CDR3 bases are TGCAGTGCTAGAGATCCCCAGGGGAACTTTCACAATGAGCAGTTCTTC.

Many counts were recorded for this clonotype. This rearrangement joins TRBV7-8 to TRBJ2-1; perhaps D is TRBD1 or TRBD2 (5 bases each). This CDR3 spans 15 amino acids. Deletions cut 7 bases from V and 2 bases from J, with 15 bases between. Germline V CDR1 and CDR2: SGHVS, FQNEAQ. The DNA for the CDR3 is TGTGCCAGCATCGGCCCCCGGGGCCCCTACAATGAGCAGTTCTTC. Its protein product is CASIGPRGPYNEQFF.

This clonotype was observed at least ten times. This sequence joins TRBV28 and TRBJ2-1, with 13 bases matching TRBD2. The CDR3 extends over 17 amino acids. Unmatched junction bases numbered 12, after V lost 5 bases and J lost 8 bases. Germline values: CDR1 MDHEN, CDR2 SYDVKM. The CDR3 protein is CASSTKLAGGLEDEQFF. CDR3 in DNA: TGTGCCAGCAGTACCAAACTAGCGGGAGGGTTAGAGGATGAGCAGTTCTTC.

Here the CDR3 reads CAWGVQLRRREPSYEQYF. In DNA, the CDR3 is TGTGCCTGGGGGGTACAACTCCGAAGGCGCGAGCCCTCCTACGAGCAGTACTTC. The chain joins TRBV30 to TRBJ2-7, with D uncertain. The CDR3 spans 18 residues. V was cut by 5 bases and J by 0 bases, with 26 bases left in between. Germline V gene lookup returns CDR1 GTSNPN and CDR2 SVGIG (reference sequence).

On this clonotype: With a much larger clone just one base away, this may be a read error. This chain connects TRBV27 to TRBJ2-7; D gene unclear. The CDR3 length is 15 residues. The germline gives CDR1 MNHEY, CDR2 SMNVEV (reference sequence). Trimming stripped 5 bases from V and 0 bases from J, with 14 bases between. CDR3 sequence reads: CASSATETNSYEQYF. CDR3 in DNA: TGTGCCAGCAGTGCAACCGAGACCAACTCCTACGAGCAGTACTTC.

This clonotype was observed many times. The gene calls are TRBV7-2 and TRBJ1-5; D is ambiguous. Germline loops: CDR1 SGHTA, CDR2 FQGNSA. Trimming removed 2 bases at V and 6 bases at J, with 5 bases between. The CDR3 has 12 residues. Here the CDR3 DNA reads TGTGCCAGCAGCTTAAATGGTCAGCCCCAGCATTTT. Its protein product is CASSLNGQPQHF.

This clonotype was recorded many times. The J gene is TRBJ2-7, the V gene TRBV6-1, with 8 bases matching TRBD2. The CDR3 has 14 residues. V shed 8 bases, J shed 6 bases, and the junction held 12 bases outside the gene matches. In germline, CDR1 is MNHNS, CDR2 SASEGT. The CDR3 DNA sequence: TGTGCCAGCCAGTGGCGGGGGGCTGGCACCGAGCAGTACTTC. Protein sequence: CASQWRGAGTEQYF.

The CDR3 here is CASSWLRTDTQYF. The CDR3 bases are TGTGCCAGCAGTTGGCTCCGCACAGATACGCAGTATTTT. This chain joins TRBV7-9 and TRBJ2-3; D is unresolved. This CDR3 has 13 residues. In germline, CDR1 is SEHNR, CDR2 FQNEAQ (reference sequence). V dropped 6 bases and J dropped 1 base, with 8 bases sitting between them.

The sample holds many counts of this clonotype. The chain recombines TRBV7-2 with TRBJ2-1, with D unclear. CDR1 is SGHTA and CDR2 is FQGNSA in the germline V gene. Trimming shortened V by 1 base and J by 6 bases, and 13 bases separated the two germline ends. The CDR3 has 15 residues. The CDR3 protein is CASSLVSDASNEQFF. DNA of the CDR3: TGTGCCAGCAGCTTAGTGTCAGACGCCAGCAATGAGCAGTTCTTC.

With regard to this clonotype: This likely stems from a read error, as it lies one base from a far larger clone. The chain carries TRBV12-3 or TRBV12-4 and TRBJ2-7; 12 bases fit TRBD2. Losses at the gene ends were 5 bases for V and 7 bases for J; bases not matched to a gene: 18. CDR3 length: 18 residues. CDR3: CASSAGLAGPSSYNEQYF. CDR3 bases: TGTGCCAGCAGTGCAGGACTAGCGGGACCGAGCTCCTACAATGAGCAGTACTTC.

The chain uses TRBV10-2 and TRBJ1-6; 7 nucleotides match TRBD1. Germline V gives CDR1 WSHSY, CDR2 SAAADI. The CDR3 is 14 amino acids. With V trimmed by 5 bases and J by 7 bases, 5 bases remained unmatched. CDR3 in amino acids: CASSPPGQNSPLHF. Written as DNA, the CDR3 is TGCGCCAGCAGTCCACCGGGACAGAATTCACCCCTCCACTTT.

The chain uses TRBV2 and TRBJ1-4; D gene unclear. Germline CDR1 SNHLY, CDR2 FYNNEI. The CDR3 runs 14 residues. The V gene lost 6 bases and the J gene lost 4 bases, with 12 bases spanning the gap. Here the CDR3 reads CASSRGTLNEKLFF. CDR3 nucleotide sequence: TGTGCCAGCAGCCGCGGCACCCTTAATGAAAAACTGTTTTTT.

The genes are TRBV7-9 and TRBJ2-2, with a tentative D call TRBD2 (6 bases). The CDR3 contains 15 residues. Trimming left V 5 bases short and J 0 bases short, with 10 bases between. CDR1 is SEHNR, CDR2 FQNEAQ, per germline (reference sequence). CDR3: CASSVPGANTGELFF. The CDR3 nucleotides are TGTGCCAGCAGCGTACCGGGAGCGAACACCGGGGAGCTGTTTTTT. The complete variable domain, with remaining parts taken from reference TRBV7-9 and TRBJ2-2, reads DTGVSQNPRHKITKRGQNVTFRCDPISEHNRLYWYRQTLGQGPEFLTYFQNEAQLEKSRLLSDRFSAERPKGSFSTLEIQRTEQGDSAMYLCASSVPGANTGELFFGEGSRLTVL.

This clonotype was counted at least ten times. V is TRBV6-5 and J is TRBJ2-2; D call uncertain. The CDR3 is 12 amino acids. V dropped 0 bases and J dropped 9 bases, with 5 bases sitting between them. Germline lookup yields CDR1 MNHEY and CDR2 SVGAGI. The CDR3 sequence: CASSYSNRELFF. The CDR3 nucleotides read TGTGCCAGCAGTTACTCGAATAGGGAGCTGTTTTTT.

This clonotype was seen many times. J is TRBJ1-3 and V is TRBV6-1, with D maybe TRBD1 (6 bases). The CDR3 loop spans 15 amino acids. Trimming took off 6 bases at V and 2 bases at J, with 14 bases between the two ends. The germline V gene has CDR1 MNHNS and CDR2 SASEGT. In nucleotides, the CDR3 is TGTGCCAGCAGAGATTTGGGGGGCGCTGGAAACACCATATATTTT. Translated: CASRDLGGAGNTIYF.

V usage is TRBV3-1 and J usage is TRBJ2-4; 7 bases match TRBD1. CDR1 is LGHDT, CDR2 YNNKEL, per germline (reference sequence). The CDR3 extends over 14 amino acids. V trimming: 3 bases; J trimming: 8 bases; junction bases outside the gene matches: 7. The CDR3 protein is CASSHTPQGDIQYF. The CDR3 DNA reads TGTGCCAGCAGCCACACGCCCCAGGGGGACATTCAGTACTTC.